This T cell receptor beta chain was documented in a study of T-cell memory formation after mild COVID-19. On the study more broadly: TCR clusters were largely donor specific.

This clonotype was counted between two and nine times. From 5'RACE with constant-segment primers came TCR alpha and TCR beta cDNA libraries that carried sample barcodes and UMIs. TCRdb called the 5' RACE reads again in MiXCR, with one record for every CDR3 protein. The repertoire holds roughly 340,000 distinct CDR3 sequences, with about a sixth as singletons. Germline lookup yields CDR1 SGHTA and CDR2 FQGNSA. The V gene lost 1 base and the J gene lost 6 bases, with 16 bases spanning the gap. The CDR3 is 15 amino acids. Sequencing input: PBMCs or a T cell subset sorted from them (not recorded which). This clonotype was obtained from a man aged 18 to 29 who had mild COVID-19 (a few samples of this study predate the infection). Cell type and time point are not known. The rearrangement uses TRBV7-2 and TRBJ2-7; either TRBD1 or TRBD2 may fit D (5 bases each). The CDR3 region is CASSLEWAVGGEQYF. Written as DNA, the CDR3 is TGTGCCAGCAGCTTAGAGTGGGCAGTTGGGGGCGAGCAGTACTTC.